These 16 T cell receptor beta chains originate from one sample sequenced in a study of T-cell reconstitution after alpha-beta-depleted transplantation in children. The library targeted TCRbeta and was prepared with unique molecular identifiers. From the PCR reads, TCRdb called clonotypes with MiXCR, one entry per CDR3 protein. The sample records around 670,000 distinct CDR3 sequences, over 10% being singletons. The sequenced sample was PBMCs, obtained before TCRalphabeta/CD19-depleted stem cell transplant. The receptor source for this set is a girl between 2 and 10 years old with congenital amegakaryocytic thrombocytopenia, due to receive a stem cell transplant.

The chain links TRBV5-6 to TRBJ2-1; D not resolved. V lost 0 bases, J lost 6 bases, and 7 bases lay in between. In germline, CDR1 is SGHDT, CDR2 YYEEEE. This CDR3 contains 13 residues. CDR3 bases: TGTGCCAGCAGCTTGGGACTCATCAATGAGCAGTTCTTC. Translated, it gives CASSLGLINEQFF. The variable domain in full, with the rest retrieved from reference TRBV5-6 and TRBJ2-1, is DAGVTQSPTHLIKTRGQQVTLRCSPKSGHDTVSWYQQALGQGPQFIFQYYEEEERQRGNFPDRFSGHQFPNYSSELNVNALLLGDSALYLCASSLGLINEQFFGPGTRLTVL.

The sample holds many counts of this clonotype. This rearrangement joins TRBV10-2 to TRBJ2-1, with TRBD2 as a possible D gene (5 bases). Germline V gives CDR1 WSHSY, CDR2 SAAADI. The CDR3 covers 15 residues. Trimming left V 4 bases short and J 5 bases short, with 15 bases between. The CDR3 protein is CASSAVGDSNNEQFF. The CDR3 DNA follows: TGCGCCAGCAGTGCAGTGGGAGATTCGAACAATGAGCAGTTCTTC.

This clonotype was detected ten times or more. The rearrangement uses TRBV4-2 and TRBJ2-7; no clear D. Deletions cut 4 bases from V and 7 bases from J, with 11 bases between. Germline lookup yields CDR1 LGHNA and CDR2 YNFKEQ. The CDR3 sequence is 12 residues long. The chain's CDR3 is CASSPPYREQYF. The CDR3 DNA follows: TGTGCCAGCAGCCCTCCCTACAGAGAGCAGTACTTC.

Comments on this clonotype: At one end, the junction sequence differs from germline, possibly due to a read error. This chain links TRBV9 with TRBJ2-7; either TRBD1 or TRBD2 may supply D (5 bases each). This CDR3 is built from 14 residues. Germline lookup yields CDR1 SGDLS and CDR2 YYNGEE. The CDR3 is CASSAGTGAYEQNF. The CDR3 DNA reads TGTGCCAGCAGCGCCGGGACCGGGGCCTACGAGCAGAACTTC.

In this sample, this clonotype turned up many times. V is TRBV20-1 and J is TRBJ2-5, with D tentatively TRBD1 (6 bases). This CDR3 has 18 amino acids. V lost 2 bases and J lost 2, with 24 bases in between. Germline CDR1 is DFQATT and CDR2 is SNEGSKA (reference sequence). CDR3 sequence (DNA): TGCAGTGCTAGACTAAAGACAGGTGTGGTAGTTTCACAAGAGACCCAGTACTTC. Amino acids: CSARLKTGVVVSQETQYF.

This clonotype was seen ten or more times. CDR3 in DNA: TGTGCCAGCAGCCCAGGACGGGGGGAGCTGTTTTTT. Translated: CASSPGRGELFF. V is TRBV3-1 and J is TRBJ2-2; D is unresolved. Looked up from germline, CDR1 is LGHDT and CDR2 is YNNKEL (reference sequence). The ends were cut back, 4 bases at V and 8 bases at J, with 8 bases in the middle. The CDR3 length is 12 residues.

This chain connects TRBV7-9 to TRBJ2-1, with D unresolved. Germline CDR1 is SEHNR and CDR2 is FQNEAQ (reference sequence). V shed 3 bases and J shed 8 bases, with 8 bases lying between them. This CDR3 has 12 amino acids. CDR3 in amino acids: CASSFRAHEQFF. The CDR3 coding sequence is TGTGCCAGCAGCTTCCGAGCCCATGAGCAGTTCTTC.

This clonotype was detected many times. The chain combines TRBV5-1 with TRBJ2-5; D is undetermined. V lost 0 bases and J 2 bases, leaving 14 bases between the germline ends. This CDR3 contains 16 residues. Germline V gene lookup returns CDR1 SGHRS and CDR2 YFSETQ. The CDR3 DNA follows: TGCGCCAGCAGCTTGGTGACCTGGAAGGAGCAAGAGACCCAGTACTTC. Translated: CASSLVTWKEQETQYF.

There are a few counts of this clonotype. In DNA form, the CDR3 reads TGTGCCAGCAGCTTAGTTCCTCCAGGGGCTTTAGACTCCTATAATTCACCCCTCCACTTT. It encodes CASSLVPPGALDSYNSPLHF. This rearrangement joins TRBV7-8 to TRBJ1-6, with D possibly being TRBD1 (6 bases). The CDR3 sequence is 20 residues long. Germline V gene data show CDR1 as SGHVS and CDR2 as FQNEAQ. Trimming took off 1 base at V and 0 bases at J, with 19 bases between the two ends.

At least ten counts were recorded for this clonotype. J is TRBJ1-1 and V is TRBV4-2, with a tentative D call TRBD1 (6 bases). The CDR3 has 15 residues. The germline gives CDR1 LGHNA, CDR2 YNFKEQ. Trimming removed 0 bases from V and 5 bases from J, with 13 bases in between. The CDR3 loop reads CASSQDLGRGTEAFF. The CDR3 DNA reads TGTGCCAGCAGCCAAGATCTTGGCAGGGGTACTGAAGCTTTCTTT.

The chain employs TRBV14 and TRBJ2-1; D unresolved. With 0 bases removed from V and 8 bases from J, the gap between germline ends came to 14 bases. The length of the CDR3 is 15 residues. Germline CDR1 and CDR2: SGHDN and FVKESK. The CDR3 spells CASSQENILGHEQFF. The CDR3 DNA reads TGTGCCAGCAGCCAAGAGAACATCCTGGGCCATGAGCAGTTCTTC. Supplemented by reference TRBV14 and TRBJ2-1, the full variable domain reads EAGVTQFPSHSVIEKGQTVTLRCDPISGHDNLYWYRRVMGKEIKFLLHFVKESKQDESGMPNNRFLAERTGGTYSTLKVQPAELEDSGVYFCASSQENILGHEQFFGPGTRLTVL.

V is TRBV29-1 and J is TRBJ2-7; D unclear. Trimming took 7 bases from V and 4 from J, leaving 17 bases between them. CDR3 size: 13 residues. From germline, CDR1 is SQVTM and CDR2 ANQGSEA. Here the CDR3 reads CSAENPGRYEQYF. The CDR3 region has the DNA TGCAGCGCAGAAAATCCAGGAAGATACGAGCAGTACTTC.

The table lists this clonotype with many counts. The rearrangement links TRBV7-9 to TRBJ2-2, with a tentative D call TRBD2 (6 bases). Germline CDR1 reads SEHNR; CDR2 reads FQNEAQ (reference sequence). The V end was cut by 5 bases, the J end by 3 bases, with 16 bases between. The CDR3 loop spans 16 amino acids. The DNA of the CDR3 is TGTGCCAGCAGCCGAGGACTAACGACCCACACCGGGGAGCTGTTTTTT. It translates to CASSRGLTTHTGELFF.

This clonotype was seen repeatedly, ten times or more. The chain uses TRBV6-5 and TRBJ2-1; TRBD2 aligns across 8 bases. J was trimmed by 7 bases and V by 4 bases; bases with no gene match: 6. CDR1 and CDR2 from the germline V gene are MNHEY and SVGAGI. The CDR3 has 14 residues. CDR3 residues: CASSSGLDKNEQFF. In DNA form, the CDR3 reads TGTGCCAGCAGTTCGGGACTAGATAAGAATGAGCAGTTCTTC.

This clonotype has more than one count but fewer than ten. This chain links TRBV6-5 with TRBJ1-1; D not resolved. Germline loops: CDR1 MNHEY, CDR2 SVGAGI. The CDR3 sequence is 13 residues long. Trimming left V 3 bases short and J 8 bases short, with 13 bases between. CDR3 sequence reads: CASSYRRAIEAFF. CDR3 nucleotide sequence: TGTGCCAGCAGTTATAGGAGGGCAATAGAAGCTTTCTTT.

This clonotype was detected many times. One junction end disagrees with the germline gene, perhaps due to a read error. The V gene is TRBV28, the J gene TRBJ2-7; perhaps TRBD2 as D (5 bases). Germline V gene lookup returns CDR1 MDHEN and CDR2 SYDVKM. CDR3 length equals 11 residues. The CDR3: CASLSFGKLNF. The DNA of the CDR3 is TGTGCCAGCTTATCCTTCGGGAAACTAAACTTC.